This TCR beta chain was profiled in a study of T cells in Graves' hyperthyroidism and ophthalmopathy. Overall study context: Peripheral blood draws took place at initial diagnosis, ahead of any treatment. Study-wide findings and caveats: Expanded thyroid clonotypes (above 0.001) were mostly also found in blood. Ophthalmopathy was identified by the model a median 6.5 months ahead of onset.

V shed 4 bases and J shed 0 bases, with 9 bases lying between them. This CDR3 comprises 14 residues. Germline V gene lookup returns CDR1 SGHAT and CDR2 FQNNGV. TCR beta CDR3 regions were amplified from RNA transcripts. A first-round RT-PCR of the TCR CDR3 used the HTBI primer set. TCRdb recomputed calls from the multiplex PCR reads with MiXCR, one row per CDR3 protein. Of roughly 710,000 distinct CDR3 sequences listed, approximately 36% are singletons. This clonotype was observed a handful of times. Its antigen is undetermined. Absence of ophthalmopathy progression within 18 months defined stable Graves' hyperthyroidism.

The chain couples TRBV11-2 to TRBJ1-1; D perhaps matches TRBD1 (5 bases). The origin of this receptor is a middle-aged woman with Graves' hyperthyroidism. Sequencing was performed on blood. CDR3 bases: TGTGCCAGCAGCTCAAGCAGGGTGAACACTGAAGCTTTCTTT. Protein: CASSSSRVNTEAFF. Full variable domain (remainder filled in from reference TRBV11-2 and TRBJ1-1): EAGVAQSPRYKIIEKRQSVAFWCNPISGHATLYWYQQILGQGPKLLIQFQNNGVVDDSQLPKDRFSAERLKGVDSTLKIQPAKLEDSAVYLCASSSSRVNTEAFFGQGTRLTVV.